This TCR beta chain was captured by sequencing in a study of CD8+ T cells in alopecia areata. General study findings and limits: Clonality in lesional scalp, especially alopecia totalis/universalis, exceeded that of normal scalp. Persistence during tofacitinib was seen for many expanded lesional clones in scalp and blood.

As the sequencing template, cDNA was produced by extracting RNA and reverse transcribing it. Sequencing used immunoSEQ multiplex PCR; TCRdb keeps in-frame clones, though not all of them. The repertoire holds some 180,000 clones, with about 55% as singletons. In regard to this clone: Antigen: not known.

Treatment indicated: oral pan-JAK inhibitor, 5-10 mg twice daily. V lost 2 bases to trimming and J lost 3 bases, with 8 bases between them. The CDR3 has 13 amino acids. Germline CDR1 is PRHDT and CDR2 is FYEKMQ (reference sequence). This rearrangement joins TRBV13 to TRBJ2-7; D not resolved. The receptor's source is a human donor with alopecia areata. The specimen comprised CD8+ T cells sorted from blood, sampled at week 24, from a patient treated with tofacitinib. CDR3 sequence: CASSLRDFYEQYF. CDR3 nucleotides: TGTGCCAGCAGCTTACGAGACTTCTACGAGCAGTACTTC.